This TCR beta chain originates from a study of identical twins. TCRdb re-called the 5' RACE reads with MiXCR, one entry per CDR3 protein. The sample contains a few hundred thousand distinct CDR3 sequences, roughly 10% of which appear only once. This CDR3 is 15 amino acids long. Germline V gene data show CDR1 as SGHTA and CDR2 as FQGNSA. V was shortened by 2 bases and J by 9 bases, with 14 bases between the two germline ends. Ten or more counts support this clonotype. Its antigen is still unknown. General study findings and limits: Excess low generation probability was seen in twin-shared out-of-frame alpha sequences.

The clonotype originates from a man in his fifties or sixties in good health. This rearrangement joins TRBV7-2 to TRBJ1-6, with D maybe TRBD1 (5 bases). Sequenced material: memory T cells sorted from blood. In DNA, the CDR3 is TGTGCCAGCAGCTTATCCTCTTCTAGGGGTTCACCCCTCCACTTT. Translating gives CASSLSSSRGSPLHF.